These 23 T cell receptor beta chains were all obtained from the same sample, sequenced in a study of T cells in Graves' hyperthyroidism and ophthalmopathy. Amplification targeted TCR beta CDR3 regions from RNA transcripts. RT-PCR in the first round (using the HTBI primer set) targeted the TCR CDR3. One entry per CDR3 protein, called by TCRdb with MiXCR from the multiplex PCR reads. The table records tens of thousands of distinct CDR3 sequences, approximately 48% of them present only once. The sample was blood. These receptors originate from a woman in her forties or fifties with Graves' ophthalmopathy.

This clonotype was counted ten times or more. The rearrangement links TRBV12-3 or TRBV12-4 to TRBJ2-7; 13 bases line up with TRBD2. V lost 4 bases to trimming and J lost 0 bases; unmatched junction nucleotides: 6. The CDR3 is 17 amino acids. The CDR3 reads CASSSGLAGTSSYEQYF. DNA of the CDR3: TGTGCCAGCAGTTCGGGACTAGCGGGGACAAGCTCCTACGAGCAGTACTTC.

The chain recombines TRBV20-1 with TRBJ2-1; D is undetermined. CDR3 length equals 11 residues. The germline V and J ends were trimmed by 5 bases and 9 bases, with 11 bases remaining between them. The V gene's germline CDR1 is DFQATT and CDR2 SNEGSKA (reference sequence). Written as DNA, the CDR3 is TGCAGTGCTGGCCGAACAGTTGAGCAGTTCTTC. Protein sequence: CSAGRTVEQFF.

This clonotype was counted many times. CDR3 nucleotide sequence: TGCGCCAGCAGTGCTAGCGGGGGCTACGAGCAGTACTTC. Protein sequence: CASSASGGYEQYF. The J gene is TRBJ2-7, the V gene TRBV5-1, with 10 positions matching TRBD2. Germline assignment: CDR1 SGHRS and CDR2 YFSETQ. The J segment lost 3 bases and the V segment lost 5 bases, leaving 2 bases of the junction unmatched. This CDR3 is built from 13 residues.

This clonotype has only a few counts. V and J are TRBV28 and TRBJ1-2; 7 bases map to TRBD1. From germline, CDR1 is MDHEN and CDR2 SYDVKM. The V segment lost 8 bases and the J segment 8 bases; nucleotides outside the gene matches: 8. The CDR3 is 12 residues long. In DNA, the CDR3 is TGTGCCAGCGGACAGGAATACTTGGGCTACACCTTC. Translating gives CASGQEYLGYTF.

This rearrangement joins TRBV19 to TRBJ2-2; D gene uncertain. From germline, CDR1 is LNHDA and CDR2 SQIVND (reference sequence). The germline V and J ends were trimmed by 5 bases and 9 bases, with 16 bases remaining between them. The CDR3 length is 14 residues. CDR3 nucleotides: TGTGCCAGTAGTGCCGCCCCGTCGGTCCGGGAGCTGTTTTTT. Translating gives CASSAAPSVRELFF. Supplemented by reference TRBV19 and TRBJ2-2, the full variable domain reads DGGITQSPKYLFRKEGQNVTLSCEQNLNHDAMYWYRQDPGQGLRLIYYSQIVNDFQKGDIAEGYSVSREKKESFPLTVTSAQKNPTAFYLCASSAAPSVRELFFGEGSRLTVL.

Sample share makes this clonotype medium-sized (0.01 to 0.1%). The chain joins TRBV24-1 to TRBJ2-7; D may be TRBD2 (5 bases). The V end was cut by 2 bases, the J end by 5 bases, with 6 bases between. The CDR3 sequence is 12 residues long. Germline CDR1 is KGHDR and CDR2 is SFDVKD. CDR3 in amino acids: CATSDSGDEQYF. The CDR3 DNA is TGTGCCACCAGTGATTCCGGGGACGAGCAGTACTTC.

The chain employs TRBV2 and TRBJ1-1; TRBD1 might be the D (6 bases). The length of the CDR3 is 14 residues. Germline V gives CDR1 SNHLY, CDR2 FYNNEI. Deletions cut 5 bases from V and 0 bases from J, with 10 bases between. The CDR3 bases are TGTGCCAGCAGTTACAGGGAAATGAACACTGAAGCTTTCTTT. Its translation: CASSYREMNTEAFF. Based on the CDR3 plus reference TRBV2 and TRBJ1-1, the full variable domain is EPEVTQTPSHQVTQMGQEVILRCVPISNHLYFYWYRQILGQKVEFLVSFYNNEISEKSEIFDDQFSVERPDGSNFTLKIRSTKLEDSAMYFCASSYREMNTEAFFGQGTRLTVV.

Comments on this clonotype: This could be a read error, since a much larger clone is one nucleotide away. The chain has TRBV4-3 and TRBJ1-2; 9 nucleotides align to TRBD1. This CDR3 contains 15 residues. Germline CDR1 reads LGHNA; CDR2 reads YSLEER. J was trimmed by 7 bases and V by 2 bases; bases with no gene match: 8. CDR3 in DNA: TGCGCCAGCAGCCAAAACAGGGGGCGGCACGGTGGCTACACCTTC. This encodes CASSQNRGRHGGYTF.

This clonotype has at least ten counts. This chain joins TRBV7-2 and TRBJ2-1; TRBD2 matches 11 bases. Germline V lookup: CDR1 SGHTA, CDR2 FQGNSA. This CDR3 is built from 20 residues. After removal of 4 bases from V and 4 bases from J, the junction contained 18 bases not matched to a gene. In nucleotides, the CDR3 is TGTGCCAGCAGCTCCAAAAACGGGACTAGCGGTCCCGTGGGATACAATGAGCAGTTCTTC. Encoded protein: CASSSKNGTSGPVGYNEQFF.

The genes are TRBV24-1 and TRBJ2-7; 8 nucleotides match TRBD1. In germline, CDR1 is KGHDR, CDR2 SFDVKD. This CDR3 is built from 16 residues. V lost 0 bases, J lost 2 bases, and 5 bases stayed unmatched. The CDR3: CATSDLRGTGPYEQYF. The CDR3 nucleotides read TGTGCCACCAGTGATTTGCGGGGGACAGGTCCCTACGAGCAGTACTTC.

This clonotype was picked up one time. The CDR3 region has the DNA TGTGCCAGCAGCTTAGCAGGGGCGGCAAATGAAAAACTGTTTTTT. It translates to CASSLAGAANEKLFF. J is TRBJ1-4 and V is TRBV7-9; tentatively, D is TRBD1 (5 bases). This CDR3 has 15 amino acids. Deletions cut 0 bases from V and 5 bases from J, with 10 bases between. In germline, CDR1 is SEHNR, CDR2 FQNEAQ (reference sequence). Variable domain in full (rest from reference TRBV7-9 and TRBJ1-4): DTGVSQNPRHKITKRGQNVTFRCDPISEHNRLYWYRQTLGQGPEFLTYFQNEAQLEKSRLLSDRFSAERPKGSFSTLEIQRTEQGDSAMYLCASSLAGAANEKLFFGSGTQLSVL.

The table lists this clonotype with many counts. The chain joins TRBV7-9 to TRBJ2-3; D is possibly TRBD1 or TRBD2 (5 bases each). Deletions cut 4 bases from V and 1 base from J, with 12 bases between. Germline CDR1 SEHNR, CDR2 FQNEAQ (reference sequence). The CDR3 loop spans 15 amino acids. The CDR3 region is CASSSGTLGTDTQYF. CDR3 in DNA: TGTGCCAGCAGCTCCGGGACCCTGGGCACAGATACGCAGTATTTT.

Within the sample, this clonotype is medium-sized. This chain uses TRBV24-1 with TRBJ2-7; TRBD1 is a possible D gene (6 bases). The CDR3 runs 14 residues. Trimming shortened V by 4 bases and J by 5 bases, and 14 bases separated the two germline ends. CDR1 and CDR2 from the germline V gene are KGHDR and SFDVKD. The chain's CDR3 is CATSDPTGTHEQYF. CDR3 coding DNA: TGTGCCACCAGTGACCCTACAGGGACCCACGAGCAGTACTTC.

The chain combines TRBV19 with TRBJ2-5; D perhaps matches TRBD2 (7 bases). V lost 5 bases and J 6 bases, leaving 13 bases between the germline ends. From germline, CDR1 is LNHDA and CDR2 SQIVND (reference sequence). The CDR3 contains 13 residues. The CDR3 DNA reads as TGTGCCAGTAGTGGGGGGGGGGGCCAGACCCAGTACTTC. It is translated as CASSGGGGQTQYF.

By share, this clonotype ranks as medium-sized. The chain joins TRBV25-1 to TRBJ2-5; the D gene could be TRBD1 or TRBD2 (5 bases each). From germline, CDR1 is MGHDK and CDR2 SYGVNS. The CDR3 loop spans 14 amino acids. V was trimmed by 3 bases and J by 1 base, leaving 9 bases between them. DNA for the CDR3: TGTGCCAGCAGTGAGATGAGGGGCCAAGAGACCCAGTACTTC. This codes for CASSEMRGQETQYF.

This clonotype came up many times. The CDR3 spells CSARVQPGSNQPQHF. CDR3 in DNA: TGCAGTGCTAGAGTACAACCAGGGAGCAATCAGCCCCAGCATTTT. The V call is TRBV20-1, the J call TRBJ1-5; a weak D match, TRBD1 (5 bases). The germline gives CDR1 DFQATT, CDR2 SNEGSKA (reference sequence). The CDR3 totals 15 residues. Trimming removed 1 base at V and 1 base at J, with 11 bases between.

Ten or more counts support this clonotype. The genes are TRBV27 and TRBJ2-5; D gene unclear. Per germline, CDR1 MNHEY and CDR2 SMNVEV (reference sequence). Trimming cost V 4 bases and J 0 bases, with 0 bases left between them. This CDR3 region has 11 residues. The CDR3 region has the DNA TGTGCCAGCAGTTACCAAGAGACCCAGTACTTC. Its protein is CASSYQETQYF.

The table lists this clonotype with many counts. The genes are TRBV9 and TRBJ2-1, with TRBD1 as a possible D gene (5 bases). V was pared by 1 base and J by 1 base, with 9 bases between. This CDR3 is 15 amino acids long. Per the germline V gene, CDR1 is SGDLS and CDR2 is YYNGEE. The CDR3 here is CASSVSGISYNEQFF. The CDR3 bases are TGTGCCAGCAGCGTATCAGGGATTTCCTACAATGAGCAGTTCTTC.

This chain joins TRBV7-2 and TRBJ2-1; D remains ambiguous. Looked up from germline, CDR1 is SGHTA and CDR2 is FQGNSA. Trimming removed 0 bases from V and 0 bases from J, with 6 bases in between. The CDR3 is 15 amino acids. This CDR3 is CASSLAPNSYNEQFF. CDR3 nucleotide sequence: TGTGCCAGCAGCTTAGCACCCAACTCCTACAATGAGCAGTTCTTC.

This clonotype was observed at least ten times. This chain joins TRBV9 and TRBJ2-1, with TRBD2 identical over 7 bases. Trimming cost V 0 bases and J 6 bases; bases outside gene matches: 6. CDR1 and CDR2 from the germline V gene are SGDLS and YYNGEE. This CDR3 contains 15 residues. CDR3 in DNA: TGTGCCAGCAGCGTAGGCGGGGGAGGCCTCAATGAGCAGTTCTTC. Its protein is CASSVGGGGLNEQFF. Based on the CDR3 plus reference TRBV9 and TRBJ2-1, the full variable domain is DSGVTQTPKHLITATGQRVTLRCSPRSGDLSVYWYQQSLDQGLQFLIQYYNGEERAKGNILERFSAQQFPDLHSELNLSSLELGDSALYFCASSVGGGGLNEQFFGPGTRLTVL.

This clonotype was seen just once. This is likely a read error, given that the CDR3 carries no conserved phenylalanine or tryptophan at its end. This CDR3 reads CASSLRQVLSGASVLTL. In DNA form, the CDR3 reads TGCGCCAGCAGCTTGAGGCAGGTTCTCTCTGGGGCCAGCGTCCTGACTCTC. The gene calls are TRBV5-1 and TRBJ2-6, with D perhaps TRBD1 (5 bases). Germline-derived CDR1 and CDR2 are SGHRS and YFSETQ. This CDR3 spans 17 amino acids.

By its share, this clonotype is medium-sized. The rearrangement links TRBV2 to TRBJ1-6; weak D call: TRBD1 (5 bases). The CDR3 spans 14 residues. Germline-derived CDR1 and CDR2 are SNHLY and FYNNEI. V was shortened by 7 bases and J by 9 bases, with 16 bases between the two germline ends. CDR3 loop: CASNTGGAASPLHF. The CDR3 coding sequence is TGTGCCAGCAACACCGGAGGGGCGGCTTCACCCCTCCACTTT.

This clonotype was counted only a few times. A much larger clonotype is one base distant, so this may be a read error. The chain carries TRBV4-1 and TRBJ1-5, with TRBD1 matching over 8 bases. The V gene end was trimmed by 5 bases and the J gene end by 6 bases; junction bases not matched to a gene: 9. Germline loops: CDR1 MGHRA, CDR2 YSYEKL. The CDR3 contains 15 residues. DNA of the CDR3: TGCGCCAGCAGCGACTGGACAGGGTACAGTCAGCCCCAGCATTTT. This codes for CASSDWTGYSQPQHF.